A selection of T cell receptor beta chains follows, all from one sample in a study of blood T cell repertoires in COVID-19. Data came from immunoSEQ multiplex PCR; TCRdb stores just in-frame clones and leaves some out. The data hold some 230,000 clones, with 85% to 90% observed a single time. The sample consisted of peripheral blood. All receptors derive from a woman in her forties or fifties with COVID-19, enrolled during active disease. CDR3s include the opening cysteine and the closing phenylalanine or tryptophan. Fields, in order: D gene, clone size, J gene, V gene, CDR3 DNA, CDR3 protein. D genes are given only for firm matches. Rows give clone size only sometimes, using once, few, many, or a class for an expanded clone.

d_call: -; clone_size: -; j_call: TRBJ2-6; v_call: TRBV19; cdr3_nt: TGTGCCAGTAATCGTCAGGGTTTAACTGGGGCCAACGTCCTGACTTTC; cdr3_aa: CASNRQGLTGANVLTF
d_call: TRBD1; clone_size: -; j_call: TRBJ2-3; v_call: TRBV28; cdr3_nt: TGTGCCAGCAGTTTATTGGCGGGGACAGGTCAGGATACGCAGTATTTT; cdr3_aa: CASSLLAGTGQDTQYF
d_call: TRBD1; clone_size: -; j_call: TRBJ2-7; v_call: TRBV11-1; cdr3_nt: TGTGCCAGCAGCCCCCGGGACAGGGGCTCCTACGAGCAGTACTTC; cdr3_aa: CASSPRDRGSYEQYF
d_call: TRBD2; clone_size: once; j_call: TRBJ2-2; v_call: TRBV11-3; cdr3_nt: TGTGCCAGCAGCAAGGAAGCGGGGGCGGCCCCGAACACCGGGGAGCTGTTTTTT; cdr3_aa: CASSKEAGAAPNTGELFF
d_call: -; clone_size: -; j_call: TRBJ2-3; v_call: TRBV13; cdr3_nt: TGTGCCAGCAGCTTCCTTGTCCCCACAGATACGCAGTATTTT; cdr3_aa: CASSFLVPTDTQYF
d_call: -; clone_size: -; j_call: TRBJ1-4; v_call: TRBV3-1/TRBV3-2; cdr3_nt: TGTGCCAGCGGATACAGGGAGACTAATGAAAAACTGTTTTTT; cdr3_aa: CASGYRETNEKLFF
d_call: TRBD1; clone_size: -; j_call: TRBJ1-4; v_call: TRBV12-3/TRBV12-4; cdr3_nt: TGTGCCAGCAGTCTGGACAGGGAAAAACTGTTTTTT; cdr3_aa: CASSLDREKLFF
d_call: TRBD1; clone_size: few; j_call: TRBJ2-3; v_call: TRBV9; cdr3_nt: TGTGCCAGCAGCGTAGGGACAGGGGCAGATACGCAGTATTTT; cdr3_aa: CASSVGTGADTQYF
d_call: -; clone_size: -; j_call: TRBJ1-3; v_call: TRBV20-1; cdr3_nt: TGCAGTGCTAGAACGGGAAGCACCATATATTTT; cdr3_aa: CSARTGSTIYF
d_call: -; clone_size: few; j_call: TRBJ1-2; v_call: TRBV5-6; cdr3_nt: TGTGCCAGCAGCCCGCGGGGAGGGGGGAGCTATGGCTACACCTTC; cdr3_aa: CASSPRGGGSYGYTF
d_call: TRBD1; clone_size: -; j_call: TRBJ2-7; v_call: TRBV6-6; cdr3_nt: TGTGCCAGCAGTTACCCCGGGACAGGGGAACACGAGCAGTACTTC; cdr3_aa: CASSYPGTGEHEQYF
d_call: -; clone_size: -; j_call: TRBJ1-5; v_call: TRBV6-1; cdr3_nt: TGTGCCAGCAGTGAAATGACAGATAATCAGCCCCAGCATTTT; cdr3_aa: CASSEMTDNQPQHF
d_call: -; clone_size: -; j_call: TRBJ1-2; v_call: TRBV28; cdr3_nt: TGTGCCAGCAGTTTAGCGCCTACCTATGGCTACACCTTC; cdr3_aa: CASSLAPTYGYTF
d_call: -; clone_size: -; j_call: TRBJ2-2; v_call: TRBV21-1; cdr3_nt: TGTGCCAGCAGCGACGGAGGGGAGGACACCGGGGAGCTGTTTTTT; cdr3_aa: CASSDGGEDTGELFF
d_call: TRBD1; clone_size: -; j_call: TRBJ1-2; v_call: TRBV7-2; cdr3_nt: TGTGCCAGCAGCGACAGGGCGACAGGGAATCTTCAGGGCTACACCTTC; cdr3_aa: CASSDRATGNLQGYTF
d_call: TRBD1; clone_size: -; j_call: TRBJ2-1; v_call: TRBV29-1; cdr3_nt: TGCAGCGCCCTGACAGGGGGCGAAAATTCCAATGAGCAGTTCTTC; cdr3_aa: CSALTGGENSNEQFF
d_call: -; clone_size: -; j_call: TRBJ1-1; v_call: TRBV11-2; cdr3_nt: TGTGCCAGCAGGAAAAACAGGGAGAACACTGAAGCTTTCTTT; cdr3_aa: CASRKNRENTEAFF
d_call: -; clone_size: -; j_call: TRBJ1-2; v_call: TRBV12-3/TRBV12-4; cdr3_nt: TGTGCCAGCAGTTTGGTAGGGGCATATGGCTACACCTTC; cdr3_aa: CASSLVGAYGYTF
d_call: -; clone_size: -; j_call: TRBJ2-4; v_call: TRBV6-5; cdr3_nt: TGTGCCAGCAGAGGGGCCGGACGTATTAAAAACATTCAGTACTTC; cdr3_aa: CASRGAGRIKNIQYF
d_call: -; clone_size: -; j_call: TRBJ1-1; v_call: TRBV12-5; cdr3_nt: TGTGCTAGTGCCGAGTACACTGAAGCTTTCTTT; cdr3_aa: CASAEYTEAFF
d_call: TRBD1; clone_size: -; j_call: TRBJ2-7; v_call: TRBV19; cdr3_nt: TGTGCCAGTAGTAGGGACAGGGCCGATTCCTACGAGCAGTACTTC; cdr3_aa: CASSRDRADSYEQYF
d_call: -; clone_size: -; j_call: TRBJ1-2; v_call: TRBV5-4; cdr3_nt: TGTGCCAGCAGCACCCAGGCCAGGCCTAACTATGGCTACACCTTC; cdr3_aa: CASSTQARPNYGYTF
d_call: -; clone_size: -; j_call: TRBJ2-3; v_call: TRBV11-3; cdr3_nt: TGTGCCAGCAGCTTAGATGCGGCAGTTCACACAGATACGCAGTATTTT; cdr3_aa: CASSLDAAVHTDTQYF
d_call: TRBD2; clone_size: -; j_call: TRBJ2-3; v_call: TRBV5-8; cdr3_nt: TGTGCCAGCAGCCCGGGGACTAGCCGAAGCACAGATACGCAGTATTTT; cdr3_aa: CASSPGTSRSTDTQYF
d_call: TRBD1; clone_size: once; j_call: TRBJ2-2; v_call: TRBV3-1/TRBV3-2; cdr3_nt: TGTGCCAGCAGCCCTGACTACTTTGCCCCGTACAGGGGGGACACCGGGGAGCTGTTTTTT; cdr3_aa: CASSPDYFAPYRGDTGELFF
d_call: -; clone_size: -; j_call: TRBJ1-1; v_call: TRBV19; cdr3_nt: TGTGCCAGTAGTCCACGACAGATGAACACTGAAGCTTTCTTT; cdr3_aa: CASSPRQMNTEAFF
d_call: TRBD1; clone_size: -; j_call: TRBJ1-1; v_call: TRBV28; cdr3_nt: TGTGCCAGCCCTCCTCCATCACAGGGGCCGCTAGGGGTAGACACTGAAGCTTTCTTT; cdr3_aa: CASPPPSQGPLGVDTEAFF
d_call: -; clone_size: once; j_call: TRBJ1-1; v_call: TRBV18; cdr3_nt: TGTGCCAGCTCACCTTTCTCTCAGGGTACGAACACTGAAGCTTTCTTT; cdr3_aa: CASSPFSQGTNTEAFF
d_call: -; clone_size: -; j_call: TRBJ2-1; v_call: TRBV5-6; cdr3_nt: TGTGCCAGCAGCTTGTTGTGGGAGATGGCGGGGAGCTCCTACAATGAGCAGTTCTTC; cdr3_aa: CASSLLWEMAGSSYNEQFF
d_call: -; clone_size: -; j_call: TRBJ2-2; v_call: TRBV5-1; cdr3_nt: TGCGCCAGTGCGTTAAGGACAGCGAACACCGGGGAGCTGTTTTTT; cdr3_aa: CASALRTANTGELFF
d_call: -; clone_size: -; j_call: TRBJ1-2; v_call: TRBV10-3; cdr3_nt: TGTGCCATCAGTGGGGGGCAGAACTATGGCTACACCTTC; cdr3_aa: CAISGGQNYGYTF
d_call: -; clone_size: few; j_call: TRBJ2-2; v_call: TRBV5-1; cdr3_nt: TGCGCCAGCAGCTTTTTTCTCGGGGGACCTAACACCGGGGAGCTGTTTTTT; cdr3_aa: CASSFFLGGPNTGELFF
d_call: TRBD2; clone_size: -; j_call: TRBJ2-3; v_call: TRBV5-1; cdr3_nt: TGCGCCAGCAGCTCCGGGGGGGCTACGACAGATACGCAGTATTTT; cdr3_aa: CASSSGGATTDTQYF
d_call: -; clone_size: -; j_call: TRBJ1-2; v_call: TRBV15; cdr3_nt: TGTGCCACCAGCAGTGTCGGGGAGAGGGGCTACACCTTC; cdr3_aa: CATSSVGERGYTF
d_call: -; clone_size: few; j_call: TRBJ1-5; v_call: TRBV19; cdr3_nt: TGTGCCACCAAGGCAGGGATTTGGGGTCAGCCCCAGCATTTT; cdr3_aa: CATKAGIWGQPQHF
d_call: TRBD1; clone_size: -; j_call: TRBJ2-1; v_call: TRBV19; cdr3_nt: TGTGCCAGTAGTATAGATCCACGGGACAGGGGCGACAATGAGCAGTTCTTC; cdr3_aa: CASSIDPRDRGDNEQFF
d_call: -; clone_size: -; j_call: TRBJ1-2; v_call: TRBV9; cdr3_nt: TGTGCCAGCAGCGAAGGCAGGCACGACTATGGCTACACCTTC; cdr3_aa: CASSEGRHDYGYTF
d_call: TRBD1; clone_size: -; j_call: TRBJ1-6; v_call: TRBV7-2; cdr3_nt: TGTGCCAGCAGCCCCCCCGGGACAGGGAATTCACCCCTCCACTTT; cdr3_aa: CASSPPGTGNSPLHF
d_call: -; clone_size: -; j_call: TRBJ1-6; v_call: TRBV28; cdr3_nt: TGTGCCAGCAGTTTAAGCCCGAATTCACCCCTCCACTTT; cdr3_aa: CASSLSPNSPLHF
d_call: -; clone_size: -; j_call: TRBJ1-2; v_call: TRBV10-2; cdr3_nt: TGCGCCAGCAGTGAGTCCGCCAGGACTTATGGCTACACCTTC; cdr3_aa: CASSESARTYGYTF
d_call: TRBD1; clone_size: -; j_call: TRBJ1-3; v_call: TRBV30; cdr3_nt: TGTGCCTGGAGTGTAAGGGGGCCTGGAAACACCATATATTTT; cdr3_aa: CAWSVRGPGNTIYF
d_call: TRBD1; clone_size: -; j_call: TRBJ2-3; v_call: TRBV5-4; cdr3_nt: TGTGCCATCCAGGGACAGGGGCGCACAGATACGCAGTATTTT; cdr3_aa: CAIQGQGRTDTQYF
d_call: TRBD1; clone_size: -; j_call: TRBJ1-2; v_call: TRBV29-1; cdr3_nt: TGCAGCGTTGAAGGCCGGGACAGGGGGCGCGATGGCTACACCTTC; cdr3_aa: CSVEGRDRGRDGYTF